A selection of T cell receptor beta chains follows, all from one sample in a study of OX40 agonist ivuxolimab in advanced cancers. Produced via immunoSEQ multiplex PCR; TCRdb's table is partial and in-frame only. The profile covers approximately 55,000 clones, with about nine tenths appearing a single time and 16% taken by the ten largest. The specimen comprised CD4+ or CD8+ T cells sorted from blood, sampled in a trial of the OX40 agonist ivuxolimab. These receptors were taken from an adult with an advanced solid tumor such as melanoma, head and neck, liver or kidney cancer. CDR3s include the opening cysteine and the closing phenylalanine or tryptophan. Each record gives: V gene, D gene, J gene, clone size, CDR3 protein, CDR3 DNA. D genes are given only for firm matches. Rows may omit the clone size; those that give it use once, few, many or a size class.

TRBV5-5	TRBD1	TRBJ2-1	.	CASSLVGTGDNEQFF	TGTGCCAGCAGCTTGGTCGGGACAGGGGACAATGAGCAGTTCTTC
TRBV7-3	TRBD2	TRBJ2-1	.	CASSMTSGRAGGEQFF	TGTGCCAGCAGCATGACTAGCGGGAGGGCCGGGGGTGAGCAGTTCTTC
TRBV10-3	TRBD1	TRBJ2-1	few	CAIRADRDSYNEQFF	TGTGCCATCAGGGCGGACAGGGACTCCTACAATGAGCAGTTCTTC
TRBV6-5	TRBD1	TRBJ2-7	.	CASSLGRLTGYEQYF	TGTGCCAGCAGCCTGGGACGACTGACAGGGTACGAGCAGTACTTC
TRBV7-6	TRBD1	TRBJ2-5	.	CASSKADRAQYF	TGTGCCAGCAGCAAAGCGGACAGGGCCCAGTACTTC
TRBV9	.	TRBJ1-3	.	CASSVDRGSRNTIYF	TGTGCCAGCAGCGTAGACCGGGGTTCACGAAACACCATATATTTT
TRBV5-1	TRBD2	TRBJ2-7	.	CASSTSGSNYEQYF	TGCGCCAGCAGTACTAGCGGGAGTAATTACGAGCAGTACTTC
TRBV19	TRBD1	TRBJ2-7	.	CASSPGTGGSYEQYF	TGTGCCAGTAGTCCCGGGACAGGGGGATCCTACGAGCAGTACTTC
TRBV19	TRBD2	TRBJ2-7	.	CASRRLAGSVYEQYF	TGTGCCAGCCGAAGACTAGCGGGATCGGTCTACGAGCAGTACTTC
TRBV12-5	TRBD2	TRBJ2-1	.	CASGTGTSGPYNEQFF	TGTGCTAGTGGGACCGGGACTAGCGGGCCTTACAATGAGCAGTTCTTC
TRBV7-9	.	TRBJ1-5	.	CASSSQGNQPQHF	TGTGCCAGCAGCTCCCAGGGAAATCAGCCCCAGCATTTT
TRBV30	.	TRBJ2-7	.	CAWTAAPYGYEQYF	TGTGCCTGGACGGCCGCCCCATATGGCTACGAGCAGTACTTC
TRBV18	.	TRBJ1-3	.	CASSPTTGIGNTIYF	TGTGCCAGCTCACCCACTACAGGGATTGGAAACACCATATATTTT
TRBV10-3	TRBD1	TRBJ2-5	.	CAINVGQGETQYF	TGTGCCATCAACGTGGGACAGGGAGAGACCCAGTACTTC
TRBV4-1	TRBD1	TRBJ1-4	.	CASSLTGGEGHKLFF	TGCGCCAGCAGCCTAACAGGGGGCGAAGGTCATAAACTGTTTTTT
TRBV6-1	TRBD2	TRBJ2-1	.	CASSVGRSSYNEQFF	TGTGCCAGCAGTGTCGGGAGGAGCTCCTACAATGAGCAGTTCTTC
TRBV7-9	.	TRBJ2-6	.	CASSSPGAALNVLTF	TGTGCCAGCAGCTCCCCCGGGGCCGCGCTCAACGTCCTGACTTTC
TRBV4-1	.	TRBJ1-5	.	CASSQDVVRNQPQHF	TGCGCCAGCAGCCAAGATGTGGTTCGCAATCAGCCCCAGCATTTT
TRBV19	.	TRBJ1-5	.	CASSTGRHQPQHF	TGTGCCAGTAGTACGGGGAGGCATCAGCCCCAGCATTTT
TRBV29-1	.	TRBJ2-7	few	CSVERQGHEQYF	TGCAGCGTTGAGCGGCAGGGCCACGAGCAGTACTTC